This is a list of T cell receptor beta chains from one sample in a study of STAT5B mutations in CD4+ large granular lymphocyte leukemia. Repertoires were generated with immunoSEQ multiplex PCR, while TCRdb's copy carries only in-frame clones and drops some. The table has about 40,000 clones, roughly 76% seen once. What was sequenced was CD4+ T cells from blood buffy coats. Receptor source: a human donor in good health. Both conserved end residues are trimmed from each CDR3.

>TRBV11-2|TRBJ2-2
ASSLSRAQSTGELF
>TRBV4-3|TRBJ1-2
ASSQDGSLNYGYT
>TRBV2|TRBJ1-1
ASSEREMTEAF
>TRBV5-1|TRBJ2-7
ASSPTGDYEQY
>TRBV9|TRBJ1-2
ASSVGGLSGYT
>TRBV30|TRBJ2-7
AWSVSQGRDEQY
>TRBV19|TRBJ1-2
ASTPGGNYGYT
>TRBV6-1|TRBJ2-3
ASSPQDTQY
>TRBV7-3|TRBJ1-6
ASSLRGGLDSPLH
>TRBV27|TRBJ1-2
ASSGNYGYT
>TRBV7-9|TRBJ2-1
ASSTPTAYNEQF
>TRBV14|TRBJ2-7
ASSRGTYEQY
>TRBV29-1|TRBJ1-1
SVRPGFTSTEAF
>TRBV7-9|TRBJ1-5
ASSLVWGPAGNQPQH
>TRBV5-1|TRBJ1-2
ASSSASGQTLKAANYGYT
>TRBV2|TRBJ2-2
ASTREGGANTGELF
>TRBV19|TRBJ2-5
ASGSGGETQY
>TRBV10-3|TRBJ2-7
AISEGSSYEQY
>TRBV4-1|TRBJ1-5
ASSQPPGGPPQPQH
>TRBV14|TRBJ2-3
ASSQLLVDTQY
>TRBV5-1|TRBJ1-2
ASRDEGQGWYGYT
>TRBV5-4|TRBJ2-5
ASQRGSVETQY
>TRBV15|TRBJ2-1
ATSRGGGNNEQF
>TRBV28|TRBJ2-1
ASSSGQGFDEQF
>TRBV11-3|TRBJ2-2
ASSLNGNTGELF
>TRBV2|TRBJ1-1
ASRSGSEAF
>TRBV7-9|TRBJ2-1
ASSLASDSGRPIYEQF
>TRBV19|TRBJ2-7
ASSKGRSYEQY
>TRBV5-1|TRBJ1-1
ASSPTGMNTEAF
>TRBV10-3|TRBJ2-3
AISDGTASTDTQY
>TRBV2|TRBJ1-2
AETRQGMAYGYT
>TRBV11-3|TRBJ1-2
ASSFPGEQGGYT
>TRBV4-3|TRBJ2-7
ASSQEGPGTSGRRFYEQY
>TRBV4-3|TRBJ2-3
ASSPSGQGTDTQY
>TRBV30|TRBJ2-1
AWSPLSNEQF
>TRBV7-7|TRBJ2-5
ASSPEQDVSLGTQY
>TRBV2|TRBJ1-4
ASTRGVGANEKLF
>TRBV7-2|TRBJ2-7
ASSPEGRKSSYEQY
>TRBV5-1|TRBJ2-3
ASSLKGWGTDTQY
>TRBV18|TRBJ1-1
ASSPQGTTEAF
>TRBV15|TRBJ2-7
ATSREGTGYEQY
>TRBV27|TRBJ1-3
ASSLSTGSGNTIY